Each of the 17 T cell receptor beta chains below was sequenced from the same sample in a study of vaccination effects on CD4 cells after COVID-19. Sequencing followed a ViraFEST assay step that expanded antigen-specific CD4+ T cells with viral peptide pools. After more than 9 days in culture, the CD4+ T cells were isolated. The person was diagnosed with PCR-confirmed SARS-CoV-2 infection between March and December 2020. Produced via immunoSEQ multiplex PCR; TCRdb's table is partial and in-frame only. The profile shows 20,000 to 30,000 clones, 77% of them singletons. These receptors' targets are unknown. This sample comprised CD4+ T cells from PBMCs cultured with HCoV-NL63 spike peptides, obtained before COVID-19 vaccination. Receptors originate from a human donor who had a prior SARS-CoV-2 infection.

The J gene is TRBJ1-3, the V gene TRBV30; TRBD1 matches 7 bases. V trimming: 2 bases; J trimming: 7 bases; junction bases outside the gene matches: 17. CDR1 is GTSNPN and CDR2 is SVGIG in the germline V gene (reference sequence). The length of the CDR3 is 17 residues. The CDR3 bases are TGTGCCTGGAGTACAATCATGGGACAGCGCCCAAGGAACACCATATATTTT. Protein: CAWSTIMGQRPRNTIYF.

The chain is built from TRBV19 and TRBJ1-1, with TRBD1 identical over 7 bases. This CDR3 has 14 residues. Germline assignment: CDR1 LNHDA and CDR2 SQIVND (reference sequence). J lost 8 bases, V lost 6 bases, and 12 bases had no gene match. The CDR3 sequence is CASSLESPTGEAFF. CDR3 nucleotides: TGTGCCAGTAGCCTCGAGAGCCCGACAGGGGAAGCTTTCTTT.

The chain is built from TRBV7-9 and TRBJ2-7; D gene unclear. There are 13 residues in the CDR3. Trimming took 1 base from V and 1 from J, leaving 5 bases between them. CDR1 is SEHNR and CDR2 is FQNEAQ in the germline V gene (reference sequence). CDR3 amino acids: CASSLDYSYEQYF. Written as DNA, the CDR3 is TGTGCCAGCAGCTTAGACTATTCCTACGAGCAGTACTTC.

This clone showed up just once. The rearrangement joins TRBV7-3 to TRBJ2-3, with D perhaps TRBD2 (5 bases). CDR1 and CDR2 from the germline V gene are SGHTA and FQGTGA. V was clipped by 2 bases and J by 5 bases, with 11 bases between them. This CDR3 has 14 amino acids. CDR3 residues: CASSLRGREDTQYF. The DNA of the CDR3 is TGTGCCAGCAGCTTACGGGGTAGGGAAGATACGCAGTATTTT.

The chain joins TRBV18 to TRBJ2-7; tentatively, D is TRBD1 (5 bases). V shed 6 bases and J shed 1 base, with 16 bases lying between them. The CDR3 is 15 amino acids. Germline CDR1 KGHSH, CDR2 LQKENI. The CDR3 nucleotides read TGTGCCAGCTCCCCGGTCAAGGGGCGGTCCTACGAGCAGTACTTC. Translating gives CASSPVKGRSYEQYF. Supplemented by reference TRBV18 and TRBJ2-7, the full variable domain reads NAGVMQNPRHLVRRRGQEARLRCSPMKGHSHVYWYRQLPEEGLKFMVYLQKENIIDESGMPKERFSAEFPKEGPSILRIQQVVRGDSAAYFCASSPVKGRSYEQYFGPGTRLTVT.

This chain joins TRBV7-8 and TRBJ1-4; TRBD1 matches at 9 bases. Trimming cost V 3 bases and J 8 bases; bases outside gene matches: 19. The germline V gene has CDR1 SGHVS and CDR2 FQNEAQ. The CDR3 has 19 amino acids. The DNA of the CDR3 is TGTGCCAGCAGCTTCGATCCCCCGGGACAGGGCCTGATAGGAGAAAAACTGTTTTTT. This encodes CASSFDPPGQGLIGEKLFF. Looking up the rest from reference TRBV7-8 and TRBJ1-4 gives the full variable domain: GAGVSQSPRYKVAKRGQDVALRCDPISGHVSLFWYQQALGQGPEFLTYFQNEAQLDKSGLPSDRFFAERPEGSVSTLKIQRTQQEDSAVYLCASSFDPPGQGLIGEKLFFGSGTQLSVL.

This chain connects TRBV2 to TRBJ1-1; D is unclear. The V end lost 4 bases, the J end lost 0 bases, and 9 bases lay between the germline ends. Per germline, CDR1 SNHLY and CDR2 FYNNEI. The CDR3 has 14 amino acids. CDR3 region: CASSVLWMNTEAFF. The CDR3 coding sequence is TGTGCCAGCAGTGTTCTTTGGATGAACACTGAAGCTTTCTTT.

The chain combines TRBV12-3 or TRBV12-4 with TRBJ1-5; D possibly corresponds to TRBD1 (5 bases). The V and J ends lost 2 bases and 6 bases respectively, with 8 bases between them. The CDR3 length is 13 residues. The CDR3 sequence is CASSLSGFQPQHF. Written as DNA, the CDR3 is TGTGCCAGCAGTTTATCAGGGTTTCAGCCCCAGCATTTT.

The CDR3 loop is CASSLGDTGELFF. CDR3 bases: TGTGCCAGCAGCTTAGGAGACACCGGGGAGCTGTTTTTT. This chain links TRBV13 with TRBJ2-2, with D uncertain. The CDR3 sequence is 13 residues long. Germline values: CDR1 PRHDT, CDR2 FYEKMQ (reference sequence). V was trimmed by 0 bases and J by 3 bases, leaving 2 bases between them.

The genes are TRBV18 and TRBJ2-1; no definite D call. CDR3 length equals 13 residues. V gave up 2 bases and J gave up 4 bases, with 6 bases separating them. Germline V gene data show CDR1 as KGHSH and CDR2 as LQKENI. The CDR3 nucleotides are TGTGCCAGCTCACCAAACTATTACAATGAGCAGTTCTTC. Protein: CASSPNYYNEQFF.

The V and J genes are TRBV5-1 and TRBJ2-3; the D is unclear. Germline CDR1 and CDR2: SGHRS and YFSETQ. Trimming left V 7 bases short and J 2 bases short, with 8 bases between. This CDR3 has 12 amino acids. Written as DNA, the CDR3 is TGCGCCAGCGGGCCGGACACAGATACGCAGTATTTT. Translation gives CASGPDTDTQYF. The whole variable domain, filled in from reference TRBV5-1 and TRBJ2-3, reads KAGVTQTPRYLIKTRGQQVTLSCSPISGHRSVSWYQQTPGQGLQFLFEYFSETQRNKGNFPGRFSGRQFSNSRSEMNVSTLELGDSALYLCASGPDTDTQYFGPGTRLTVL.

The genes are TRBV5-8 and TRBJ2-6; TRBD1 matches 8 bases. Germline CDR1 and CDR2: SGHTS and YDEGEE. The CDR3 totals 18 residues. V was clipped by 3 bases and J by 0 bases; unmatched bases: 8. The CDR3: CASSSWTGLDSGANVLTF. CDR3 DNA sequence: TGTGCCAGCAGCTCTTGGACAGGGTTAGACTCTGGGGCCAACGTCCTGACTTTC.

The chain combines TRBV15 with TRBJ1-5; D is uncertain. The CDR3 sequence is 12 residues long. The ends were cut back, 6 bases at V and 3 bases at J, with 6 bases in the middle. Germline loops: CDR1 LNHNV, CDR2 YYDKDF (reference sequence). The CDR3 DNA reads as TGTGCCACCAGTAACGTCAATCAGCCCCAGCATTTT. This sequence encodes CATSNVNQPQHF.

The V and J genes are TRBV7-2 and TRBJ2-1; TRBD2 aligns across 7 bases. V lost 2 bases and J lost 0; bases outside the gene matches: 1. There are 15 residues in the CDR3. Germline V lookup: CDR1 SGHTA, CDR2 FQGNSA. CDR3 DNA: TGTGCCAGCAGCTTATCGGGAGGCTCCTACAATGAGCAGTTCTTC. Translation: CASSLSGGSYNEQFF.

The V call is TRBV6-2 or TRBV6-3, the J call TRBJ2-1, with D possibly TRBD1 on 6 matching bases. The V end lost 5 bases, the J end lost 2 bases, and 13 bases lay between the germline ends. This CDR3 spans 15 amino acids. Germline assignment: CDR1 MNHEY and CDR2 SVGEGT. The CDR3 nucleotides are TGTGCCAGCAGTGACCTCAGGGGAGCCTACAATGAGCAGTTCTTC. Translated: CASSDLRGAYNEQFF.

V and J are TRBV6-5 and TRBJ1-2; weak D call: TRBD1 (6 bases). The ends were cut back, 2 bases at V and 3 bases at J, with 13 bases in the middle. The CDR3 runs 15 residues. Germline CDR1 and CDR2: MNHEY and SVGAGI. In DNA, the CDR3 is TGTGCCAGCAGTTACGTGGCAGGGGCACACTATGGCTACACCTTC. Translating it yields CASSYVAGAHYGYTF.

This chain links TRBV3-1 (or the pseudogene TRBV3-2) with TRBJ2-1; 12 nucleotides agree with TRBD2. The germline V gene has CDR1 LGHDT and CDR2 YNNKEL (reference sequence). The CDR3 is 15 residues long. With 2 bases clipped from V and 8 bases from J, the junction kept 4 bases outside the gene matches. This CDR3 reads CASSQTSGGFHEQFF. In nucleotides, the CDR3 is TGTGCCAGCAGCCAAACTAGCGGGGGGTTCCATGAGCAGTTCTTC.